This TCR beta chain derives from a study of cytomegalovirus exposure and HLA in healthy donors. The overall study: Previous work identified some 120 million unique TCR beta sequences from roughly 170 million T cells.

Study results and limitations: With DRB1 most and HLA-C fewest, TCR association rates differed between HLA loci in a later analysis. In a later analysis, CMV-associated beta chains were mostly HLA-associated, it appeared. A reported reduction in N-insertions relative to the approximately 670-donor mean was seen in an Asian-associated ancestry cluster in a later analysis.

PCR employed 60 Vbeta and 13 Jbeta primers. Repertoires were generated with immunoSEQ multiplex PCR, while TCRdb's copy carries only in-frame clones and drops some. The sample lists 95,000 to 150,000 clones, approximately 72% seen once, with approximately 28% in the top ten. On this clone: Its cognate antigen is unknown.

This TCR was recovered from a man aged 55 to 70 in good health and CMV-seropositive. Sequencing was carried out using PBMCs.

CDR3 nucleotides: TGTGCCACCAGCAGAGATTCGCGGGACAGCTCTTGGTACACCTTC. Encoded protein: CATSRDSRDSSWYTF. The chain carries TRBV15 and TRBJ1-2; 7 nucleotides match TRBD1. The germline CDR1 and CDR2 sequences are LNHNV and YYDKDF (reference sequence). This CDR3 is built from 15 residues. Unmatched junction bases numbered 12, after V lost 0 bases and J lost 11 bases.